This TCR beta chain was captured by sequencing in a study of sequential checkpoint blockade in melanoma. The overall study: Randomization was 1:1 between first-line nivolumab→ipilimumab and ipilimumab→nivolumab.

Treatment indicated: randomized to nivolumab then ipilimumab (arm A) or the reverse (arm B). The CDR3 has 17 amino acids. Trimming stripped 3 bases from V and 2 bases from J, with 20 bases between. The V gene's germline CDR1 is SNHLY and CDR2 FYNNEI. This table comes from immunoSEQ multiplex PCR, and its TCRdb copy is limited to in-frame clones, with some not included. The sample gives more than 15,000 clones, roughly 93% of which show up once; about 22% is in the top ten. The chain employs TRBV2 and TRBJ2-7; tentative D call: TRBD2 (6 bases). Sample: CD8+ T cells sorted from blood (inferred from file names), taken from a patient given nivolumab and ipilimumab in sequence. The TCR was taken from a human donor with melanoma. This CDR3 reads CASSEGRGEGTAYEQYF. In DNA form, the CDR3 reads TGTGCCAGCAGTGAGGGTAGGGGAGAAGGGACTGCCTACGAGCAGTACTTC.